This T cell receptor beta chain was retrieved from a study of T cell changes during pregnancy in multiple sclerosis. This clone showed up just a few times. Germline assignment: CDR1 MDHEN and CDR2 SYDVKM. Unmatched junction bases numbered 20, after V lost 7 bases and J lost 1 base. CDR3 size: 19 residues. Data came from immunoSEQ multiplex PCR; TCRdb stores just in-frame clones and leaves some out. The profile shows approximately 40,000 clones, 80% to 95% of them singletons. The TCR originated in a female donor with multiple sclerosis, enrolled in a pregnancy study. The material sequenced was CD8+ T cells from peripheral blood mononuclear cells, taken in the third trimester of pregnancy. The chain has TRBV28 and TRBJ2-3, with 7 bases fitting TRBD2. CDR3 bases: TGTGCCAGCAAACCGAGGGGTCTAGCGGTGGTGGGTGGCACAGATACGCAGTATTTT. Its protein is CASKPRGLAVVGGTDTQYF.